This T cell receptor beta chain was obtained from a study of cytomegalovirus exposure and HLA in healthy donors (dated by TCRdb to about 2017). Study-level background: According to a later analysis, one platform produced both the roughly 110 validation repertoires and the 666 repertoires of the first cohort. Along with the approximately 620-subject first cohort, a separate validation cohort of over 90 different subjects was used. High-throughput TCR immunosequencing, statistical association of individual TCRs with disease status, and machine learning were combined to predict cytomegalovirus infection status. The study aimed to test whether signatures of past pathogen exposure could be identified by cataloging public T cell receptors. Overall study results and their limits: The study gave a list of about 150 TCR beta chains associated with cytomegalovirus. It was suggested by the authors that the approach could potentially be generalized to other disease states and immunological phenotypes. A later analysis lacked HLA typing for the validation cohort, so it scored co-occurrence in that cohort across all 110 or so repertoires. The classifier was reported to diagnose cytomegalovirus status with high specificity and sensitivity in both the original cohort and the validation cohort. While some public TCRs were present in many individuals, most TCR sequences turned up only very rarely across donors. Three of the identified cytomegalovirus-associated TCR beta chains were confirmed in vitro to be specific for cytomegalovirus antigens. Of the cluster scores, approximately 94% were above 0 in a later analysis, which found that TCRs clustered in the first cohort also tended to co-occur in the 120 validation repertoires.

CDR1 SNHLY and CDR2 FYNNEI are derived from the germline V gene. V loses 3 bases at its end and J loses 4 bases; junction bases beyond the gene matches: 6. The CDR3, from cysteine to phenylalanine, totals 16 residues. Only the CDR3 region is kept as DNA, spanning 48 bases read in frame from base 1. Receptor libraries were prepared by the immunoSEQ multiplex PCR assay. In the source study's methods: A statistical classification framework was built for diagnosing cytomegalovirus status from the catalog of TCR beta chain sequences. TCRdb carries this immuneACCESS record with in-frame sequences only. Its versions omit some clonotypes, under half of them owing to an unresolved V gene in the studies checked, with the rest unexplained. The V and J calls and clone size were taken over from that table, and D and trimming were inferred from the DNA. A total of roughly 75,000 clones appear in this sample, about 94% of them only once. Less than 2.5% of the sample is in the top ten clones.

The donors were included in the validation cohort of 120 subjects, a group kept apart from the approximately 700-subject first cohort. As for this clone: Its antigen target is currently unknown. One base away there is no much larger clone; base qualities are not given.

The sequencing input was PBMCs. Rearrangement joined TRBV2 to TRBJ2-2, with 9 junctional bases fitting TRBD2. The TCR originated in a woman in her late teens or twenties in good health and CMV-seronegative. The CDR3 is CASSDGRGGATGELFF. The sequenced DNA: TGTGCCAGCAGTGACGGGCGGGGGGGCGCCACCGGGGAGCTGTTTTTT.